These T cell receptor beta chains were read from a single sample in a study of T-cell reconstitution after alpha-beta-depleted transplantation in children. TCRdb re-derived calls from the PCR reads in MiXCR, one entry per CDR3 protein. Altogether hundreds of thousands of distinct CDR3 sequences are present, around 13% being singletons, with the ten largest covering around 0.8%. Sample: PBMCs, taken before TCRalphabeta/CD19-depleted stem cell transplant. These receptors came from a girl aged 2 to 9 with congenital amegakaryocytic thrombocytopenia, due to receive a stem cell transplant. CDR3s include the opening cysteine and the closing phenylalanine or tryptophan. The D gene is left open where the match is weak. Expanded clones are given a class, and other clones once, few, many or no size at all.

v_gene,d_gene,abundance,j_gene,CDR3aa,CDR3nt
TRBV7-9,TRBD2,many,TRBJ2-1,CASSLVLAEYNEQFF,TGTGCCAGCAGCTTAGTCCTAGCGGAATACAATGAGCAGTTCTTC
TRBV4-1,TRBD2,few,TRBJ2-4,CASSQASGKNIQYF,TGCGCCAGCAGCCAAGCTAGCGGAAAAAACATTCAGTACTTC
TRBV15,NA,many,TRBJ2-3,CATRNPAGSDTQYF,TGTGCCACCAGGAACCCCGCGGGAAGCGATACGCAGTATTTT
TRBV2,NA,NA,TRBJ1-1,CASRVGPSTEAFF,TGTGCCAGCAGGGTAGGGCCCTCCACTGAAGCTTTCTTT
TRBV4-1,TRBD2,NA,TRBJ2-2,CASSQSREGANTGELFF,TGCGCCAGCAGCCAAAGTCGGGAGGGAGCGAACACCGGGGAGCTGTTTTTT
TRBV20-1,NA,many,TRBJ2-3,CSARWIGAQYF,TGCAGTGCTAGGTGGATAGGGGCGCAGTATTTT
TRBV7-8,TRBD2,NA,TRBJ2-2,CASSLGREGRAGELFF,TGTGCCAGCAGCTTAGGGCGGGAGGGCCGCGCCGGGGAGCTGTTTTTT
TRBV18,NA,NA,TRBJ2-3,CASSPPRLDGPRDTQYF,TGTGCCAGCTCACCACCGCGACTGGACGGCCCTCGGGATACGCAGTATTTT
TRBV7-8,NA,many,TRBJ1-1,CASSFLQGNTEAFF,TGTGCCAGCAGCTTTTTACAGGGGAACACTGAAGCTTTCTTT
TRBV20-1,NA,many,TRBJ2-7,CSARGKRRANEQYF,TGCAGTGCTAGAGGTAAAAGGAGGGCGAACGAGCAGTACTTC
TRBV3-1,TRBD2,NA,TRBJ2-1,CASSHRLAGGPGNEQFF,TGTGCCAGCAGCCACCGACTAGCGGGAGGGCCGGGCAATGAGCAGTTCTTC
TRBV4-1,NA,few,TRBJ2-1,CASSQVSSPNEQFF,TGCGCCAGCAGCCAAGTGAGTAGCCCCAATGAGCAGTTCTTC
TRBV5-1,TRBD2,many,TRBJ2-1,CASSLLTSWSPVF,TGCGCCAGCAGCTTGTTGACTAGCTGGTCTCCGGTCTTC
TRBV29-1,NA,many,TRBJ2-1,CSVVRGSNEQFF,TGCAGCGTTGTTCGGGGTAGCAATGAGCAGTTCTTC
TRBV6-5,TRBD1,few,TRBJ1-1,CASSYWDRRNTEAFF,TGTGCCAGCAGTTACTGGGACAGGCGGAACACTGAAGCTTTCTTT
TRBV5-1,NA,many,TRBJ2-3,CASSLILTSPPDTQYF,TGCGCCAGCAGCCTGATTCTCACTAGCCCCCCAGATACGCAGTATTTT
TRBV7-4,NA,few,TRBJ1-5,CASSLVPSLDYPLQRPYQPQHF,TGTGCCAGCAGCTTAGTTCCTTCTCTGGACTATCCTTTACAACGGCCATACCAGCCCCAGCATTTT
TRBV4-1,NA,many,TRBJ1-1,CASSPRGSGNTEAFF,TGCGCCAGCAGCCCTAGGGGGTCCGGCAACACTGAAGCTTTCTTT
TRBV5-1,NA,many,TRBJ2-1,CASSSDGRTLHNEQFF,TGCGCCAGCAGCTCTGATGGTCGGACTCTCCACAATGAGCAGTTCTTC
TRBV5-1,NA,many,TRBJ1-1,CASSLGHQGTEAFF,TGCGCCAGCAGCTTGGGCCACCAAGGCACTGAAGCTTTCTTT
TRBV20-1,NA,NA,TRBJ2-7,CSASSRGPYEQYF,TGCAGTGCTAGCAGCAGGGGCCCCTACGAGCAGTACTTC
TRBV29-1,NA,few,TRBJ2-3,CSIRASSTDTQYF,TGCAGCATTCGAGCCTCTAGCACAGATACGCAGTATTTT
TRBV12-3/TRBV12-4,TRBD2,NA,TRBJ2-2,CASSGLAGGFTGELFF,TGTGCCAGCAGTGGACTAGCGGGAGGTTTTACCGGGGAGCTGTTTTTT
TRBV5-1,TRBD1,NA,TRBJ2-1,CASSLGDRDHEQFF,TGCGCCAGCAGCTTGGGGGACAGGGACCATGAGCAGTTCTTC
TRBV12-3/TRBV12-4,NA,many,TRBJ2-4,CASSWRDAKNIQYF,TGTGCCAGCAGTTGGAGGGACGCCAAAAACATTCAGTACTTC
TRBV5-5,TRBD1,NA,TRBJ2-2,CASSSDRDRVTGELFF,TGTGCCAGCAGCTCGGACCGGGACAGGGTGACCGGGGAGCTGTTTTTT
TRBV24-1,NA,many,TRBJ1-5,CATSDLWNQPQHF,TGTGCCACCAGTGATTTGTGGAATCAGCCCCAGCATTTT
TRBV29-1,TRBD2,many,TRBJ2-1,CSVQYSGSGNEQFF,TGCAGCGTTCAGTATAGCGGGTCAGGGAATGAGCAGTTCTTC
TRBV12-3/TRBV12-4,NA,many,TRBJ1-2,CASRETGSHYGYTF,TGTGCCAGCAGAGAGACAGGCTCTCACTATGGCTACACCTTC
TRBV20-1,TRBD2,NA,TRBJ2-3,CSARATSGRTDTQYF,TGCAGTGCTAGAGCGACTAGCGGGAGGACAGATACGCAGTATTTT
TRBV20-1,NA,NA,TRBJ1-1,CSAAWEEEAFF,TGCAGTGCCGCCTGGGAGGAGGAAGCTTTCTTT
TRBV4-1,TRBD2,NA,TRBJ2-2,CASSHRTSGRANTGELFF,TGCGCCAGCAGCCACCGGACTAGCGGGAGAGCGAACACCGGGGAGCTGTTTTTT
TRBV7-2,TRBD2,many,TRBJ2-1,CASSLAPPRLAGGGDEQFF,TGTGCCAGCAGCCTAGCCCCACCTCGGCTAGCGGGAGGAGGTGATGAGCAGTTCTTC
TRBV14,NA,NA,TRBJ2-7,CASSQEEVSHYEQSF,TGTGCCAGCAGCCAAGAGGAGGTCAGTCACTACGAGCAGTCCTTC
TRBV5-1,NA,many,TRBJ1-1,CASSWTMNTEAFF,TGCGCCAGCAGCTGGACCATGAACACTGAAGCTTTCTTT
TRBV5-1,NA,many,TRBJ2-1,CASSLARDPNEQFF,TGCGCCAGCAGCTTGGCCCGGGATCCCAATGAGCAGTTCTTC
TRBV20-1,NA,NA,TRBJ1-2,CSAIHRDYGYTF,TGCAGTGCTATCCACAGGGACTATGGCTACACCTTC
TRBV30,TRBD2,few,TRBJ2-2,CAWSVSLAGVGELFF,TGTGCCTGGAGTGTGTCCCTAGCGGGAGTCGGGGAGCTGTTTTTT
TRBV27,TRBD1,few,TRBJ2-2,CASSPGQGFGELFF,TGTGCCAGCAGTCCGGGACAGGGGTTCGGGGAGCTGTTTTTT
TRBV28,NA,many,TRBJ1-1,CASNLQGAEAFF,TGTGCCAGCAATCTCCAGGGAGCTGAAGCTTTCTTT
TRBV20-1,NA,many,TRBJ2-3,CSASPPGVSGTDTQYF,TGCAGTGCTAGTCCACCGGGGGTTAGCGGTACAGATACGCAGTATTTT
TRBV12-3/TRBV12-4,TRBD1,many,TRBJ1-2,CASKRDRVYGYTF,TGTGCCAGCAAAAGGGACAGAGTCTATGGCTACACCTTC
TRBV20-1,NA,many,TRBJ2-5,CSARGSQETQYF,TGCAGTGCTAGGGGCAGCCAAGAGACCCAGTACTTC
TRBV2,TRBD1,many,TRBJ2-2,CASRPAGTGDGELFF,TGTGCCAGCAGGCCAGCCGGGACAGGTGACGGGGAGCTGTTTTTT